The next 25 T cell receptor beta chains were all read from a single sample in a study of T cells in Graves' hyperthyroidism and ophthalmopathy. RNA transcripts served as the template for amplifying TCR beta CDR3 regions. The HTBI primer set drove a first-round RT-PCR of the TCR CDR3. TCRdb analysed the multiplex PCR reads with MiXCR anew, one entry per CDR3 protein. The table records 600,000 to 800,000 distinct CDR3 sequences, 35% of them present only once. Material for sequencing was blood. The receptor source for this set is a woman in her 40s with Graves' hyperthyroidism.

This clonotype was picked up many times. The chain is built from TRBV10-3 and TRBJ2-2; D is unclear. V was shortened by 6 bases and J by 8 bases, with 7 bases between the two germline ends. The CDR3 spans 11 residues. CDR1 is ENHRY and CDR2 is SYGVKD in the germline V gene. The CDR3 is CAIRPEGELFF. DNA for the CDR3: TGTGCCATCAGGCCCGAGGGGGAGCTGTTTTTT.

CDR3 nucleotides: TGTGCCAGCAGCCCGACAAATTCGGGGCCGGTGGACTATGGCTACACCTTC. Its protein is CASSPTNSGPVDYGYTF. This chain uses TRBV7-9 with TRBJ1-2; TRBD1 might be the D (5 bases). The CDR3 totals 17 residues. Germline values: CDR1 SEHNR, CDR2 FQNEAQ (reference sequence). Deletions cut 5 bases from V and 3 bases from J, with 22 bases between.

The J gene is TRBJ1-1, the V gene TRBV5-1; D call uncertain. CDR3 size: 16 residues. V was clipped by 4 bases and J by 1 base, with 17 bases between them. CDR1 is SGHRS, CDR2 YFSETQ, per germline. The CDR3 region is CASSHKYPGRNTEAFF. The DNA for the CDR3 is TGCGCCAGCAGCCACAAGTACCCCGGGAGGAACACTGAAGCTTTCTTT.

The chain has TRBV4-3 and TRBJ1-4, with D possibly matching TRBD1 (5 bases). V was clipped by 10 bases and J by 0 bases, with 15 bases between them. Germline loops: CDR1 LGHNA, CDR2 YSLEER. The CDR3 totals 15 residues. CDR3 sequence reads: CAIQGPKATNEKLFF. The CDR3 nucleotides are TGCGCCATCCAGGGACCGAAAGCAACTAATGAAAAACTGTTTTTT.

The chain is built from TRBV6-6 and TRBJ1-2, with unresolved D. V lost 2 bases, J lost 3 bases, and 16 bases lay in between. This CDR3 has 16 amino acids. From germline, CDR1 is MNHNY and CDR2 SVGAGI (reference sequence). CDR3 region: CASSYPPKTVYYGYTF. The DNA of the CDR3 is TGTGCCAGCAGTTACCCGCCTAAAACAGTATACTATGGCTACACCTTC.

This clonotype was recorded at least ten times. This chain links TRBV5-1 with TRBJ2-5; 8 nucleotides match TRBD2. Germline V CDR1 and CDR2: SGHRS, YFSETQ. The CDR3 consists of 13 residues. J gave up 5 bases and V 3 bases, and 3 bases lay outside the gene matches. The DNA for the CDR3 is TGCGCCAGCAGCTCAGCGGGGGCTGAGACCCAGTACTTC. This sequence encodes CASSSAGAETQYF.

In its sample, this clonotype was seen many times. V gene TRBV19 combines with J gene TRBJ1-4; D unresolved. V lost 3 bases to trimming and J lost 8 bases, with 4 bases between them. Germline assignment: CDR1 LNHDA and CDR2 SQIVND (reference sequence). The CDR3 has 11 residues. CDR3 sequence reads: CASSIGEKLFF. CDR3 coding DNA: TGTGCCAGTAGTATCGGCGAAAAACTGTTTTTT.

The CDR3, as DNA: TGTGCCAGTAGTGTCCAAGCGGGACAGGGGTCTGGCGAGCAGTACTTC. Its translation: CASSVQAGQGSGEQYF. V and J are TRBV19 and TRBJ2-7; 10 nucleotides agree with TRBD1. From germline, CDR1 is LNHDA and CDR2 SQIVND (reference sequence). The V segment lost 5 bases and the J segment 6 bases; nucleotides outside the gene matches: 13. The CDR3 covers 16 residues.

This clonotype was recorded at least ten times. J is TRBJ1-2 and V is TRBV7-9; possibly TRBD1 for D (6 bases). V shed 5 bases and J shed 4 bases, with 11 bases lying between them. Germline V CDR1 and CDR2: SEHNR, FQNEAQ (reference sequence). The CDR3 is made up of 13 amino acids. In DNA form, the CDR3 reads TGTGCCAGCAGCCCAGGGGAGACCTATGGCTACACCTTC. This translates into CASSPGETYGYTF.

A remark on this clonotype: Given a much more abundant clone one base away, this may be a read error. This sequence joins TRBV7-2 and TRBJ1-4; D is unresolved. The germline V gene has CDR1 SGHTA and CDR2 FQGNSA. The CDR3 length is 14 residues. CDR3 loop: CAISPGRSNEKLFF. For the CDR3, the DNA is TGTGCCATCAGCCCCGGCAGGTCGAATGAAAAACTGTTTTTT.

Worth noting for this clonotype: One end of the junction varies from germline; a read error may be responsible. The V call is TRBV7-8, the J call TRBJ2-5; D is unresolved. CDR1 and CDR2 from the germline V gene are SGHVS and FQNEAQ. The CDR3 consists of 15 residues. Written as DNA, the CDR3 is TGTGCCAGCAGCCGCCCGACTCGCGTCCGAGAGACCCACCACTTC. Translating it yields CASSRPTRVRETHHF.

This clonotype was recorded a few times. The CDR3 nucleotides are TGTGCCATCAGTGCCGGCCAGGGGGATACGCAGTATTTT. Translated, it gives CAISAGQGDTQYF. The chain links TRBV10-3 to TRBJ2-3; D is perhaps TRBD1 (6 bases). Looked up from germline, CDR1 is ENHRY and CDR2 is SYGVKD. V was clipped by 4 bases and J by 6 bases, with 11 bases between them. The CDR3 is made up of 13 amino acids.

As DNA, the CDR3 is TGCAGTGCTAGGGACAGGGTGGGAGAGACCCAGTACTTC. Its translation is CSARDRVGETQYF. The chain is built from TRBV20-1 and TRBJ2-5; 8 nucleotides line up with TRBD1. The CDR3 totals 13 residues. The ends lost 3 bases at V and 4 bases at J; junction bases unmatched: 4. Germline CDR1 and CDR2: DFQATT and SNEGSKA (reference sequence).

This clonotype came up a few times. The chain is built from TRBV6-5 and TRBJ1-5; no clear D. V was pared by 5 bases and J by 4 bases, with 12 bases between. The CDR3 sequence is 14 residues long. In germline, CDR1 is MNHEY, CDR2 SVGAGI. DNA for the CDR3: TGTGCCAGCAGTCCCTCTTCTAGGAATCAGCCCCAGCATTTT. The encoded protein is CASSPSSRNQPQHF.

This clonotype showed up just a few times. The CDR3 DNA follows: TGCGCCAGCAGCCAAGAGTCAGGGTGGGGCTACACCTTC. This translates into CASSQESGWGYTF. The rearrangement joins TRBV4-1 to TRBJ1-2; possibly TRBD1 for D (5 bases). The CDR3 is 13 residues long. CDR1 MGHRA and CDR2 YSYEKL come from the germline V gene. The germline V and J ends were trimmed by 0 bases and 8 bases, with 10 bases remaining between them.

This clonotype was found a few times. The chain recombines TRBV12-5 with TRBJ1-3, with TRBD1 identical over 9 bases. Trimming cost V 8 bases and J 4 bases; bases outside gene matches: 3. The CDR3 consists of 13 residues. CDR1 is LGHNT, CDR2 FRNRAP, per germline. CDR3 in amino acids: CASLTGGGNTIYF. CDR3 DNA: TGTGCTAGTCTTACAGGGGGCGGAAACACCATATATTTT.

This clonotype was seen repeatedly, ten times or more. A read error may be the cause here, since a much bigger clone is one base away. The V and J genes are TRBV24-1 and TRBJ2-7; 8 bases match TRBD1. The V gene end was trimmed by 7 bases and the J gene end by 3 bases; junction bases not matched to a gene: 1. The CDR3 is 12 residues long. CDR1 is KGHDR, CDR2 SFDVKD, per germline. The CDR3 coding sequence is TGTGCCACCAGCGGACAGGGCTACGAGCAGTACTTC. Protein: CATSGQGYEQYF.

The CDR3 protein is CAIRFDSEGDSYEQYF. The CDR3 DNA is TGTGCCATCAGATTCGACAGTGAGGGAGACTCCTACGAGCAGTACTTC. This sequence joins TRBV10-3 and TRBJ2-7; perhaps D is TRBD1 or TRBD2 (5 bases each). V lost 6 bases, J lost 0 bases, and 18 bases lay in between. The germline V gene has CDR1 ENHRY and CDR2 SYGVKD. CDR3 length: 16 amino acids.

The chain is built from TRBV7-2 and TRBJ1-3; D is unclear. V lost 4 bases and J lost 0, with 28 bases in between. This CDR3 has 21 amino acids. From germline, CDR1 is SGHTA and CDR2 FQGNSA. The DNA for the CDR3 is TGTGCCAGCAGCTATAATACGGCCGGGTCTCGACTGCCCAGCTCTGGAAACACCATATATTTT. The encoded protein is CASSYNTAGSRLPSSGNTIYF.

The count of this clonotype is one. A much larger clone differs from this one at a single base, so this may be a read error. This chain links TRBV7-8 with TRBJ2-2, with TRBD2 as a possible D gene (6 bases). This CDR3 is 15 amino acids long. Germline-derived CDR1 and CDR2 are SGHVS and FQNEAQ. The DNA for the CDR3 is TGTGCCAGCAGCTTCCGGGCCCTTAACACCGGGGGGCTGTTTTTT. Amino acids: CASSFRALNTGGLFF.

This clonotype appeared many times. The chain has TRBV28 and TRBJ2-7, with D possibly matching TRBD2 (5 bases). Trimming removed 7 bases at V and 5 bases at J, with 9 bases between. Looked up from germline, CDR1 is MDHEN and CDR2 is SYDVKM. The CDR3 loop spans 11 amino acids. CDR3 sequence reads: CASMEENEQYF. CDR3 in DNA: TGTGCCAGCATGGAGGAGAACGAGCAGTACTTC.

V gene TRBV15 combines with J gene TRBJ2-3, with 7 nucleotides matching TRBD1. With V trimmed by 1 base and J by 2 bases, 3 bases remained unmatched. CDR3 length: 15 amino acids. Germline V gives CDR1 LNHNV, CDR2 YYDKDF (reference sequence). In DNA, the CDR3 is TGTGCCACCAGCAGAGGACAGGGTCACACAGATACGCAGTATTTT. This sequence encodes CATSRGQGHTDTQYF.

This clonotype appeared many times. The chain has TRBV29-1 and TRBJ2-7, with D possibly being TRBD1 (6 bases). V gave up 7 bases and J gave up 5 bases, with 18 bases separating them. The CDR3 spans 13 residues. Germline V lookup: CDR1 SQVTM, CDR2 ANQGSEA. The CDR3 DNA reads TGCAGCGCCTTACAGGGCCGGGTGAACGAGCAGTACTTC. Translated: CSALQGRVNEQYF.

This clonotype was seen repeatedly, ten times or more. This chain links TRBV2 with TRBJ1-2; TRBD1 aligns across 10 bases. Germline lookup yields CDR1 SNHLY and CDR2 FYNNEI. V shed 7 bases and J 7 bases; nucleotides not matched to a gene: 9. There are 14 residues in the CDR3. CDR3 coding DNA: TGTGCCAGCATGGAGGGGACAGGGGAATCTGGCTACACCTTC. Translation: CASMEGTGESGYTF.

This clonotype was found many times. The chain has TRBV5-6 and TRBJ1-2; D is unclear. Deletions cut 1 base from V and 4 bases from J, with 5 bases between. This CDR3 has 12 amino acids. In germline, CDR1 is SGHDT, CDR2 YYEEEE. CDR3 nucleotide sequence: TGTGCCAGCAGCTTGCAGTCCTATGGCTACACCTTC. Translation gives CASSLQSYGYTF.